This T cell receptor beta chain was obtained from a study of post-analysis software for immune sequencing data (dated by TCRdb to the mid-2010s). For the study in its entirety: Recorded disease courses included relapsing-remitting, secondary progressive and progressive-relapsing multiple sclerosis, with some patients lacking subtype annotation. A subset of samples was prepared in parallel using single-end sample barcoding, then pooled and co-amplified after Illumina adapter ligation. Patient repertoires were compared against ten to eleven previously published healthy control repertoires from donors aged roughly 6 to 28 years.

Here V drops 4 bases and J drops 3 bases, and the junction holds 8 bases not matched to any gene. CDR1 and CDR2 are drawn from the germline V gene: SGHRS, YFSETQ. There are 15 amino acids in the CDR3, from cysteine to phenylalanine inclusive. Only the CDR3 DNA is retained, 45 bases long and in frame from the first base. Regarding this clonotype: Its antigen has not been determined. The sample holds no much larger clone one base away, and base qualities are not on file.

To demonstrate the VDJtools post-analysis software, the study profiled TCR beta repertoires from the peripheral blood of about 13 young patients with multiple sclerosis. The multiple sclerosis patients were children and adolescents ranging in age from about 6 to 17 years. Libraries were made using PCR. Data came from an Illumina HiSeq 2500. To reduce PCR and sequencing biases, unique molecular identifiers were built into the TCR beta cDNA libraries. Every 1 to 10 million input T cells yielded 500,000 or so cDNA molecules, meaning each molecule approximated one T cell. Patient libraries were prepared and sequenced with the same protocol used for the earlier healthy control dataset. Samples belonging to the same batch were prepared together, multiplexed and sequenced on a shared HiSeq lane. The original methods were these. Raw barcoded reads were processed with MIGEC, and single-read molecular identifier groups were discarded before consensus assembly and CDR3 extraction. VDJtools was used for post-analysis of the clonotype tables, with diversity normalized by down-sampling every dataset to the smallest sample size. Repertoire overlap clustering matched CDR3 amino acid but not nucleotide sequences to correct batch-related cross-sample contamination. Clones were called with MiXCR by TCRdb after fastp trimmed the public reads at Q25, and only in-frame beta chains were retained. Under each unique CDR3 protein, matching rows form one entry showing the most common genes and DNA. TCRdb assigned the V and J calls; the authors' analysis was not used. The sample table records about half a million distinct CDR3 sequences; around 40% of these occur just once. The top ten clones comprise about 12% of the sample.

Findings and caveats that apply to the study as a whole: Direct clustering with F measure revealed strong co-clustering of samples prepared in the same batch, which led to a batch-effect correction. Significantly higher frequencies in patients than in controls were found for five TRBV segments, including TRBV5-6, TRBV5-1 and TRBV20-1. The control group was slightly older than the multiple sclerosis patient group. Normalized Chao1 diversity was significantly lower in multiple sclerosis patients than controls, suggesting substantial peripheral T-cell clonal expansion.

The sequenced material came from blood. The sequence was obtained from a girl aged 5-17 years with multiple sclerosis. The sequence links TRBV5-1 to TRBJ1-1, with 8 middle bases fitting TRBD1. The nucleotide sequence reads TGCGCCAGCAGCACCGGACAGGGAGGTGACACTGAAGCTTTCTTT. This sequence encodes CASSTGQGGDTEAFF.